Listed below are T cell receptor beta chains from one sample, sequenced in a study of T-cell reconstitution after alpha-beta-depleted transplantation in children. TCRdb itself ran the PCR reads through MiXCR, one entry per CDR3 protein. The table records over 150,000 distinct CDR3 sequences, roughly 11% of them present only once. Material: PBMCs, obtained before TCRalphabeta/CD19-depleted stem cell transplant. The receptors originated from a boy younger than 10 with acute myeloid leukemia, due to receive a stem cell transplant. Each CDR3 is given without its conserved first and last residue. Part of the rows lack a size; the others show once, few, many or a class for expanded clones.

v_gene: TRBV12-3/TRBV12-4
abundance: -
CDR3aa: ASTAGDYGYT

v_gene: TRBV18
abundance: few
CDR3aa: ASDRGVSSGANVLT

v_gene: TRBV7-2
abundance: many
CDR3aa: ASSLGYMSDAPGEQY

v_gene: TRBV29-1
abundance: many
CDR3aa: SAGQGGNEKLF

v_gene: TRBV29-1
abundance: many
CDR3aa: SVETRNYGYT

v_gene: TRBV20-1
abundance: many
CDR3aa: SARDTKNTQY

v_gene: TRBV11-3
abundance: -
CDR3aa: ASSSLAGNFPDTQY

v_gene: TRBV15
abundance: many
CDR3aa: ATSREPSGSYEQY

v_gene: TRBV10-2
abundance: few
CDR3aa: ASSESGEGDYNEQF

v_gene: TRBV20-1
abundance: many
CDR3aa: SANTAQGETNYGYT

v_gene: TRBV27
abundance: many
CDR3aa: ASSLTFSSYEQY

v_gene: TRBV27
abundance: many
CDR3aa: ASSLSSGNYGYT

v_gene: TRBV12-3/TRBV12-4
abundance: many
CDR3aa: ASSFFNQLGYT

v_gene: TRBV15
abundance: many
CDR3aa: ATSRRQGTARYESTEQF

v_gene: TRBV7-9
abundance: many
CDR3aa: ASSLEDAGVYGYT

v_gene: TRBV10-2
abundance: -
CDR3aa: ASSQRVSYGYT

v_gene: TRBV6-1
abundance: many
CDR3aa: ASSLTSGRSSETQY

v_gene: TRBV18
abundance: many
CDR3aa: ASSPPEGPRYNEQF

v_gene: TRBV27
abundance: many
CDR3aa: ASSSSGHPGGYGYT

v_gene: TRBV28
abundance: many
CDR3aa: ASSSTSGGNNEQF

v_gene: TRBV24-1
abundance: many
CDR3aa: ATSEHRGDNNEQF

v_gene: TRBV7-2
abundance: many
CDR3aa: ASHTGTDTQY

v_gene: TRBV7-9
abundance: many
CDR3aa: ASSSGTGTGSLYEQY

v_gene: TRBV20-1
abundance: many
CDR3aa: SARGGT

v_gene: TRBV30
abundance: many
CDR3aa: AWSGGNTYEQY

v_gene: TRBV6-2/TRBV6-3
abundance: once
CDR3aa: ASSEDRVNYGYT

v_gene: TRBV5-5
abundance: many
CDR3aa: ASTTGGGSPLH

v_gene: TRBV5-1
abundance: many
CDR3aa: ASRPEAASSYEQY

v_gene: TRBV12-3/TRBV12-4
abundance: -
CDR3aa: ASSMTSGNEQF

v_gene: TRBV10-3
abundance: many
CDR3aa: AISESRDRGYTEQF

v_gene: TRBV20-1
abundance: many
CDR3aa: SASLAGRGTDTQY

v_gene: TRBV5-5
abundance: many
CDR3aa: ASSFPRGNEF

v_gene: TRBV19
abundance: once
CDR3aa: ARRYHQGSWPQH

v_gene: TRBV6-1
abundance: many
CDR3aa: ASRDGTGGLSYT

v_gene: TRBV7-3
abundance: many
CDR3aa: ASSSSAGGTGELF

v_gene: TRBV29-1
abundance: many
CDR3aa: SVDSFWGQGDTQY

v_gene: TRBV20-1
abundance: many
CDR3aa: SAGLGQDGYT

v_gene: TRBV7-9
abundance: many
CDR3aa: ASSLTGESGANVLT

v_gene: TRBV6-5
abundance: -
CDR3aa: ASSYSGYANTEAF

v_gene: TRBV12-3/TRBV12-4
abundance: many
CDR3aa: ASSLQGAGEQY

v_gene: TRBV6-1
abundance: -
CDR3aa: ASSEFGTGGSYEQY

v_gene: TRBV7-6
abundance: few
CDR3aa: ASSHPAGSCSNQPQH